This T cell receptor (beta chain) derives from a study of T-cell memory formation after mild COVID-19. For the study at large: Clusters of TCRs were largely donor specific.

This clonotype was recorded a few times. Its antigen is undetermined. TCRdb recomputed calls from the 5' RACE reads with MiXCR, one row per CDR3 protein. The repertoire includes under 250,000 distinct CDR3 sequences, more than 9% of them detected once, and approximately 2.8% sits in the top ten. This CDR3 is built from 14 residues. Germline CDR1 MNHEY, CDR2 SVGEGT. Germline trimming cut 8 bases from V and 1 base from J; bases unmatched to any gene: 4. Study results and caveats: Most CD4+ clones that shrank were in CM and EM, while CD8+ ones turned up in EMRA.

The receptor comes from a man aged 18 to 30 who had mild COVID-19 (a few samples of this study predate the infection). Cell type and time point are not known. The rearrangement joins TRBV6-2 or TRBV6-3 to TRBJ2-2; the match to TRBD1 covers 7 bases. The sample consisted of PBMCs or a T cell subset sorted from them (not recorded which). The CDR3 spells CASRWDRNTGELFF. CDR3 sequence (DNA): TGTGCCAGCCGCTGGGACAGGAACACCGGGGAGCTGTTTTTT.